One TCR beta chain is described in this entry. Its antigen is currently unknown. The sample comes from a study of CD8 T cells in ankylosing spondylitis. General study results and limits: CD8+ cells made up the disease-linked clones, which were relatively rare in peripheral blood. Significantly higher representation of disease-linked clones was reported for matched ankylosing spondylitis synovial fluid. Some of the motif variants had earlier been found in reactive arthritis patients' fluid and blood. Several highly homologous variants made up a TCR beta motif that seemed to typify ankylosing spondylitis blood.

The germline CDR1 and CDR2 sequences are LNHNV and YYDKDF (reference sequence). With 0 bases removed from V and 6 bases from J, the gap between germline ends came to 8 bases. The CDR3 spans 13 residues. For TCR beta, libraries came from quantitative 5'-RACE with molecular barcodes. Each CDR3 protein is one row after TCRdb ran MiXCR on the 5' RACE reads. Here the sample spans more than 650,000 distinct CDR3 sequences, around 11% being singletons. The receptor comes from a male donor with ankylosing spondylitis. Sequenced: blood, either unsorted or a sorted T cell fraction (not recorded which). The chain employs TRBV15 and TRBJ1-1; unclear D gene. The chain's CDR3 is CATSRDLRSEAFF. The CDR3 region has the DNA TGTGCCACCAGCAGAGATCTCCGATCTGAAGCTTTCTTT.